The source of this TCR beta chain is a study of blood T cell repertoires in COVID-19. Study-level information: Samples came from the United States, Italy and Spain, spanning acute and convalescent COVID-19. In each case, the material was cDNA or gDNA derived from T cells, B-cell-depleted T cells, or PBMCs.

Original processing notes: Scientists estimated how many nucleated cells there were by amplifying reference gene primers. This table comes from immunoSEQ multiplex PCR, and its TCRdb copy is limited to in-frame clones, with some not included. V and J calls and clone size are as listed in that table; D and trimming were resolved from the DNA. Of approximately 12,000 clones in the sample, roughly four fifths were seen once. Germline V CDR1 and CDR2: SGDLS, YYNGEE. The length of the CDR3 is 12 residues. Trimming shortened V by 3 bases and J by 4 bases, and 7 bases separated the two germline ends. The chain carries TRBV9 and TRBJ1-1, with D perhaps matching TRBD1 (6 bases). The clonotype was recovered from a woman aged 55-75 years with acute or convalescent COVID-19. Sample: peripheral blood. The CDR3 is CASSARGTEAFF. The CDR3 DNA follows: TGTGCCAGCAGCGCCAGGGGCACTGAAGCTTTCTTT.